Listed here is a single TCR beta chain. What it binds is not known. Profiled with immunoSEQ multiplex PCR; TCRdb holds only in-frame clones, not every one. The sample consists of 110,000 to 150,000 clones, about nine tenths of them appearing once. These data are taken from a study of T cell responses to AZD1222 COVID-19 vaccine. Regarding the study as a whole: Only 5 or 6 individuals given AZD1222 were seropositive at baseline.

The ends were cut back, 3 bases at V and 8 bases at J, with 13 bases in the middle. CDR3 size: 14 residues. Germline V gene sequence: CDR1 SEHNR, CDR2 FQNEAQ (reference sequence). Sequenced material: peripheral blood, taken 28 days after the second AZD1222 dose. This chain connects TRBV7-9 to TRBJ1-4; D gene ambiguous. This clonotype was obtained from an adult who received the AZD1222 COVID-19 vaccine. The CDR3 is CASSFSGQGEKLFF. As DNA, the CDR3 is TGTGCCAGCAGCTTTAGTGGGCAAGGAGAAAAACTGTTTTTT.